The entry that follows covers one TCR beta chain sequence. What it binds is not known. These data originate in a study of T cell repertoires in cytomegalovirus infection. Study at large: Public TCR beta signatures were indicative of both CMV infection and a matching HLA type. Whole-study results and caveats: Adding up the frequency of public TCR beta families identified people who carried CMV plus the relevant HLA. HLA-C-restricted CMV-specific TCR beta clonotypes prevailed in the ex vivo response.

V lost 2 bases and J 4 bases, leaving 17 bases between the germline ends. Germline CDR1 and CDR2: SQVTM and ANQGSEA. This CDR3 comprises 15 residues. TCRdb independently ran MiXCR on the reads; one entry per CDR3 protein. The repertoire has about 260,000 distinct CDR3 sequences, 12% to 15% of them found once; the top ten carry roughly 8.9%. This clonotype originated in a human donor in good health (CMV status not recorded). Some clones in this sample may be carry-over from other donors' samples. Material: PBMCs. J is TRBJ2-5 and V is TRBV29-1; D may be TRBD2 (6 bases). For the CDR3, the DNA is TGCAGCGTTGAACTAAGACCCGGGGGAGGAGAGACCCAGTACTTC. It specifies CSVELRPGGGETQYF.